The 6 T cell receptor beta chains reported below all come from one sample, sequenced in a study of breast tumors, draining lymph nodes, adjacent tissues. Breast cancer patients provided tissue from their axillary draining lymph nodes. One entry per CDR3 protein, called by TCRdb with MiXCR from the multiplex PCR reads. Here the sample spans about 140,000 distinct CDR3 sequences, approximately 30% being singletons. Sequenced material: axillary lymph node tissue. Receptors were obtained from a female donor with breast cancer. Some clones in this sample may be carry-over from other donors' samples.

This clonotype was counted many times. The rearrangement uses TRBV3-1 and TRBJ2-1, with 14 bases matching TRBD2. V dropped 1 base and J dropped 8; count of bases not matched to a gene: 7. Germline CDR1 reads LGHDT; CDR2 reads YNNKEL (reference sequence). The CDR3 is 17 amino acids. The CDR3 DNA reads TGTGCCAGCAGCCAAGGACTAGCGGGGGGGCCCCCCCATGAGCAGTTCTTC. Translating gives CASSQGLAGGPPHEQFF.

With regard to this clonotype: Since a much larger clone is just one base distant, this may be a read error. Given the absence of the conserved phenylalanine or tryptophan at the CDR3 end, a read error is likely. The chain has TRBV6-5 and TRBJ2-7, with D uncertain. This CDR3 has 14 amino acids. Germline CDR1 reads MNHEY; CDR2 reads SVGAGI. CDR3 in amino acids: CASSHSGGAYEQYL. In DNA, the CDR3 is TGTGCCAGCAGTCACTCAGGCGGAGCCTACGAGCAGTACCTC.

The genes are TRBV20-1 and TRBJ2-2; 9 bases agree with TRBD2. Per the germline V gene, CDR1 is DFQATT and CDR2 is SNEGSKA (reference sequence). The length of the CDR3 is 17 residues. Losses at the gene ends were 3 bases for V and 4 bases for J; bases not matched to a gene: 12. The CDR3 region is CSARDLAGGLGTGELFF. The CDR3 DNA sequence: TGCAGTGCTAGGGATCTGGCGGGGGGGCTGGGCACCGGGGAGCTGTTTTTT.

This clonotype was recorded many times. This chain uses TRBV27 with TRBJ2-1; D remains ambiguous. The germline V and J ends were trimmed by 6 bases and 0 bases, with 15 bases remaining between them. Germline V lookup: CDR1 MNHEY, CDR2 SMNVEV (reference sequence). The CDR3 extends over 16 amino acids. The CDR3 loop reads CASSRNRITSYNEQFF. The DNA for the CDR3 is TGTGCCAGCAGCCGAAACAGAATCACCTCCTACAATGAGCAGTTCTTC.

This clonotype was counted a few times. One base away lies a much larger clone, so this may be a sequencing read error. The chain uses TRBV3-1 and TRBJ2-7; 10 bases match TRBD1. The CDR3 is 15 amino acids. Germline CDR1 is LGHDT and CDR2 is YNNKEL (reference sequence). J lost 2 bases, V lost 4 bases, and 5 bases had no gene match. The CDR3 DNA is TGTGCCAGCAGCCTCCGGGGACAGGGGACCTACGAGCAGTACGTC. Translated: CASSLRGQGTYEQYV.

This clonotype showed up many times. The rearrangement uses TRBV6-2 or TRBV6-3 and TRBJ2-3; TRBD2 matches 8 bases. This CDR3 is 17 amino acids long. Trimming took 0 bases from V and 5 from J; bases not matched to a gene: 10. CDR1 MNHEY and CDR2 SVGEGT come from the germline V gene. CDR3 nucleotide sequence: TGTGCCAGCAGTTACTCGCAGGATAGCGGGGATAGAGATACGCAGTATTTT. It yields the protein CASSYSQDSGDRDTQYF.